The 15 T cell receptor beta chains given below trace back to one sample, sequenced in a study of T cells of healthy individuals. TCRdb reprocessed the 5' RACE reads with MiXCR, giving one entry per CDR3 protein. The repertoire holds 95,000 to 100,000 distinct CDR3 sequences, 17% seen once, with about 6.2% in the top ten. The source of these receptors is a human donor in good health.

The V call is TRBV2, the J call TRBJ2-7, with 7 bases fitting TRBD1. V was clipped by 6 bases and J by 3 bases; unmatched bases: 2. The germline V gene encodes CDR1 SNHLY and CDR2 FYNNEI. The CDR3 extends over 12 amino acids. CDR3 sequence: CASRRDSYEQYF. The CDR3 DNA is TGTGCCAGCAGACGGGACAGCTACGAGCAGTACTTC.

CDR3 coding DNA: TGTGCCAGCAGTCAGGGGGTCAGCTCCTACAATGAGCAGTTCTTC. As protein: CASSQGVSSYNEQFF. The chain recombines TRBV2 with TRBJ2-1, with 7 bases matching TRBD1. CDR3 length: 15 amino acids. Germline V lookup: CDR1 SNHLY, CDR2 FYNNEI. J gave up 0 bases and V 5 bases, and 4 bases lay outside the gene matches.

This clonotype has more than one count but fewer than ten. The chain combines TRBV29-1 with TRBJ2-1; maybe TRBD2 (6 bases). Trimming left V 4 bases short and J 7 bases short, with 17 bases between. CDR3 length: 14 amino acids. In germline, CDR1 is SQVTM, CDR2 ANQGSEA. The CDR3 nucleotides are TGCAGCGTTGGGGCAGGAGGGCCTGGGAATGAGCAGTTCTTC. Its protein product is CSVGAGGPGNEQFF.

The V and J genes are TRBV7-2 and TRBJ2-4, with unresolved D. Trimming stripped 3 bases from V and 14 bases from J, with 14 bases between. Germline V gene sequence: CDR1 SGHTA, CDR2 FQGNSA. CDR3 size: 12 residues. The chain's CDR3 is CASSLDTGPKYF. CDR3 DNA: TGTGCCAGCAGCTTGGATACCGGCCCTAAGTACTTC. The full variable domain, in which reference TRBV7-2 and TRBJ2-4 provide the parts outside the CDR3, is GAGVSQSPSNKVTEKGKDVELRCDPISGHTALYWYRQSLGQGLEFLIYFQGNSAPDKSGLPSDRFSAERTGGSVSTLTIQRTQQEDSAVYLCASSLDTGPKYFGAGTRLSVL.

In this sample, this clonotype turned up a few times. This chain uses TRBV6-5 with TRBJ1-1, with a weak D call TRBD1 (5 bases). The germline V gene encodes CDR1 MNHEY and CDR2 SVGAGI. The CDR3 totals 15 residues. Trimming cost V 0 bases and J 2 bases, with 10 bases left between them. The DNA of the CDR3 is TGTGCCAGCAGTTACTCGGCAGGGCCTAACACTGAAGCTTTCTTT. Its protein is CASSYSAGPNTEAFF.

This clonotype was counted only a few times. The rearrangement uses TRBV9 and TRBJ2-7; 9 positions agree with TRBD1. Germline V lookup: CDR1 SGDLS, CDR2 YYNGEE. The CDR3 is 15 amino acids. Losses at the gene ends were 3 bases for V and 1 base for J; bases not matched to a gene: 5. CDR3 region: CASSATGTGSYEQYF. CDR3 DNA sequence: TGTGCCAGCAGCGCCACCGGGACAGGGTCCTACGAGCAGTACTTC.

The chain combines TRBV6-2 or TRBV6-3 with TRBJ2-3, with TRBD2 matching 7 bases. There are 16 residues in the CDR3. V was pared by 4 bases and J by 6 bases, with 13 bases of the junction left unmatched. In germline, CDR1 is MNHEY, CDR2 SVGEGT. The CDR3 spells CASSSRDYPSWDTQYF. The CDR3 DNA sequence: TGTGCCAGCAGTTCCCGGGACTACCCTTCCTGGGATACGCAGTATTTT.

This clonotype came up many times. Here the CDR3 reads CSVEDGETQYF. CDR3 coding DNA: TGCAGCGTTGAAGATGGAGAGACCCAGTACTTC. This rearrangement joins TRBV29-1 to TRBJ2-5; no reliable D call. The CDR3 loop spans 11 amino acids. Per the germline V gene, CDR1 is SQVTM and CDR2 is ANQGSEA. The V gene lost 0 bases and the J gene lost 4 bases, with 3 bases spanning the gap.

This sequence joins TRBV6-2 or TRBV6-3 and TRBJ2-4; D gene uncertain. The CDR3 runs 16 residues. CDR1 is MNHEY, CDR2 SVGEGT, per germline. Trimming left V 1 base short and J 2 bases short, with 12 bases between. The CDR3 DNA sequence: TGTGCCAGCAGTTACTTTTCTACTCCACCCAAAAACATTCAGTACTTC. It encodes CASSYFSTPPKNIQYF.

The chain is built from TRBV6-2 or TRBV6-3 and TRBJ2-2, with D hard to call. Trimming left V 2 bases short and J 6 bases short, with 10 bases between. Germline values: CDR1 MNHEY, CDR2 SVGEGT. This CDR3 spans 14 amino acids. The CDR3 nucleotides read TGTGCCAGCAGTTACGAAGGTCCTCCCGGGGAGCTGTTTTTT. Its protein product is CASSYEGPPGELFF.

This clonotype was seen a few times. The V call is TRBV20-1, the J call TRBJ2-1, with D perhaps being TRBD1 or TRBD2 (5 bases each). Germline values: CDR1 DFQATT, CDR2 SNEGSKA (reference sequence). This CDR3 contains 15 residues. V gave up 6 bases and J gave up 3 bases, with 18 bases separating them. The CDR3 sequence: CSAPNSPGGYNEQFF. The CDR3 DNA is TGCAGTGCACCGAACTCCCCTGGGGGCTACAATGAGCAGTTCTTC.

This chain links TRBV5-5 with TRBJ2-7; TRBD1 aligns across 7 bases. J gave up 2 bases and V 6 bases, and 11 bases lay outside the gene matches. The CDR3 consists of 15 residues. Germline V gene lookup returns CDR1 SGHKS and CDR2 YYEKEE (reference sequence). In DNA, the CDR3 is TGTGCCAGCAACCAGGGGGTGACTCAGACCTACGAGCAGTACTTC. This translates into CASNQGVTQTYEQYF. The full variable domain, with the rest looked up from reference TRBV5-5 and TRBJ2-7, is DAGVTQSPTHLIKTRGQQVTLRCSPISGHKSVSWYQQVLGQGPQFIFQYYEKEERGRGNFPDRFSARQFPNYSSELNVNALLLGDSALYLCASNQGVTQTYEQYFGPGTRLTVT.

This clonotype occurred a few times. The V call is TRBV28, the J call TRBJ1-3; D is possibly TRBD1 (6 bases). Germline CDR1 MDHEN, CDR2 SYDVKM. The V end lost 4 bases, the J end lost 4 bases, and 14 bases lay between the germline ends. The CDR3 consists of 15 residues. CDR3: CASSSGGAAGNTIYF. The CDR3 nucleotides read TGTGCCAGCAGTTCGGGGGGCGCTGCCGGAAACACCATATATTTT.

The sample holds a few counts of this clonotype. The J gene is TRBJ1-1, the V gene TRBV7-9; D not certain. The CDR3 extends over 12 amino acids. Germline V gene data show CDR1 as SEHNR and CDR2 as FQNEAQ (reference sequence). V was shortened by 6 bases and J by 1 base, with 6 bases between the two germline ends. The CDR3 DNA follows: TGTGCCAGCAGAGGAGAGAACACTGAAGCTTTCTTT. Residues: CASRGENTEAFF.

The chain combines TRBV7-9 with TRBJ1-2, with D unclear. The CDR3 is 13 amino acids. Trimming left V 5 bases short and J 7 bases short, with 14 bases between. The germline CDR1 and CDR2 sequences are SEHNR and FQNEAQ (reference sequence). The CDR3 sequence is CASSTLEQVGYTF. Written as DNA, the CDR3 is TGTGCCAGCAGCACTCTAGAGCAGGTTGGCTACACCTTC.